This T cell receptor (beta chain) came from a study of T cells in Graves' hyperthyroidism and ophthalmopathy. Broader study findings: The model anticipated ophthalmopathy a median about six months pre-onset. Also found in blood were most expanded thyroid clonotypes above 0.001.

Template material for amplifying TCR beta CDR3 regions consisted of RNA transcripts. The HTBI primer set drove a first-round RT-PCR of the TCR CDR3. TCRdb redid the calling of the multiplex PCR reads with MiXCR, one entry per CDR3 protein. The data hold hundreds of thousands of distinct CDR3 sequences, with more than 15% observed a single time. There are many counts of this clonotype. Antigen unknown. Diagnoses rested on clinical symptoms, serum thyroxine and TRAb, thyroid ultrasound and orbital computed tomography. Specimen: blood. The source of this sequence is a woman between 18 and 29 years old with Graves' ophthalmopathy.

CDR3 sequence reads: CASSLGALTGDTQYF. DNA for the CDR3: TGTGCCAGCAGCTTGGGGGCGTTAACAGGGGATACGCAGTATTTT. This chain links TRBV5-6 with TRBJ2-3, with D perhaps TRBD1 (6 bases). The length of the CDR3 is 15 residues. Deletions cut 0 bases from V and 6 bases from J, with 14 bases between. From germline, CDR1 is SGHDT and CDR2 YYEEEE.